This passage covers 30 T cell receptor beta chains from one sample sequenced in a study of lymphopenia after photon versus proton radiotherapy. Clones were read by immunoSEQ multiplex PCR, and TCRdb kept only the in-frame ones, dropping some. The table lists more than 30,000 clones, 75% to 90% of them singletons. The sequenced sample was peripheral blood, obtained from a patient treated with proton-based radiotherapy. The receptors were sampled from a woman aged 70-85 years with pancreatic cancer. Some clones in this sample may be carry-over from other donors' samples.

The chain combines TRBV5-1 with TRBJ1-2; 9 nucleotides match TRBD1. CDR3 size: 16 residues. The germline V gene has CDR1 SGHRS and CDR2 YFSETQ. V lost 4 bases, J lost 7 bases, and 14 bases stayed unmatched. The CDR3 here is CASSISSDRGSGGYTF. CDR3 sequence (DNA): TGCGCCAGCAGCATATCATCGGACAGGGGTTCAGGTGGCTACACCTTC.

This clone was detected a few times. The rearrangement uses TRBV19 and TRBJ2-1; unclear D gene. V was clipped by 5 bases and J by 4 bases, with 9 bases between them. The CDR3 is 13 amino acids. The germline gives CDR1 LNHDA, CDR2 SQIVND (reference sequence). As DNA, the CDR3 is TGTGCCAGTAGTTGGCAGGTGTACAATGAGCAGTTCTTC. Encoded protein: CASSWQVYNEQFF. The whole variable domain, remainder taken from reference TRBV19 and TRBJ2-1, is DGGITQSPKYLFRKEGQNVTLSCEQNLNHDAMYWYRQDPGQGLRLIYYSQIVNDFQKGDIAEGYSVSREKKESFPLTVTSAQKNPTAFYLCASSWQVYNEQFFGPGTRLTVL.

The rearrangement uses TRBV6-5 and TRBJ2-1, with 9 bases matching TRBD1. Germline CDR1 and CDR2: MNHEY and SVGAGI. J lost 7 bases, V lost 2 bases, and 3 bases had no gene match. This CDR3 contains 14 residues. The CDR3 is CASSYGTGSNEQFF. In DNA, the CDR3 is TGTGCCAGCAGTTACGGGACAGGGAGTAATGAGCAGTTCTTC.

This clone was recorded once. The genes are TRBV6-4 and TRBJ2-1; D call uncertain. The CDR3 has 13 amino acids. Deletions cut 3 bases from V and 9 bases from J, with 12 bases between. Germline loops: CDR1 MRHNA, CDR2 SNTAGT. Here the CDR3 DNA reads TGTGCCAGCAGTGAGGCTCCTATGCTTGAGCAGTTCTTC. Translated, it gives CASSEAPMLEQFF.

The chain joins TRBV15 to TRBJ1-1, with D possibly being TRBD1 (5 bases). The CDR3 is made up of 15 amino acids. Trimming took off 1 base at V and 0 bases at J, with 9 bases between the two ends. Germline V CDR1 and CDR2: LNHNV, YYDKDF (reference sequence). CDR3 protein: CATSRGGGMNTEAFF. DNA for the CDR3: TGTGCCACCAGCAGAGGGGGGGGGATGAACACTGAAGCTTTCTTT.

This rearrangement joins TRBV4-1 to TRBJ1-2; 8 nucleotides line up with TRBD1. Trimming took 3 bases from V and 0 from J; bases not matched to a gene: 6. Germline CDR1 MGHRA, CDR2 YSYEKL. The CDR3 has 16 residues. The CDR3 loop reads CASSHFRDRTNYGYTF. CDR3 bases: TGCGCCAGCAGCCACTTTCGGGACAGGACTAACTATGGCTACACCTTC.

The CDR3 coding sequence is TGTGCCTGGAGTCGGGAAAACACTGAAGCTTTCTTT. Protein sequence: CAWSRENTEAFF. The chain links TRBV30 to TRBJ1-1; D is unresolved. Looked up from germline, CDR1 is GTSNPN and CDR2 is SVGIG (reference sequence). Trimming removed 2 bases at V and 2 bases at J, with 6 bases between. CDR3 length: 12 residues.

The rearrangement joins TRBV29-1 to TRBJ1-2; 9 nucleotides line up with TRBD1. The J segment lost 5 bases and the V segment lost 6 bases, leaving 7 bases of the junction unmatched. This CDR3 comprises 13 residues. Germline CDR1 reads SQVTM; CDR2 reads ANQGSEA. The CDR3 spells CSVDVTGGYGYTF. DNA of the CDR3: TGCAGCGTGGACGTGACAGGGGGTTATGGCTACACCTTC.

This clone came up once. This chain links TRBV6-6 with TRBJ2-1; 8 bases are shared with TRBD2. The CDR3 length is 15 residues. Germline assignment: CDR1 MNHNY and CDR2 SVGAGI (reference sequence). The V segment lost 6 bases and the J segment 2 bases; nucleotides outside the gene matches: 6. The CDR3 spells CASSTGGLTYNEQFF. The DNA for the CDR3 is TGTGCCAGCAGCACGGGGGGGCTTACCTACAATGAGCAGTTCTTC.

CDR3 in amino acids: CASGTSGTTDTQYF. DNA of the CDR3: TGCGCCAGCGGGACTAGCGGGACCACAGATACGCAGTATTTT. The rearrangement links TRBV5-1 to TRBJ2-3, with 13 positions matching TRBD2. CDR3 size: 14 residues. V trimming: 7 bases; J trimming: 2 bases; junction bases outside the gene matches: 1. CDR1 and CDR2 from the germline V gene are SGHRS and YFSETQ.

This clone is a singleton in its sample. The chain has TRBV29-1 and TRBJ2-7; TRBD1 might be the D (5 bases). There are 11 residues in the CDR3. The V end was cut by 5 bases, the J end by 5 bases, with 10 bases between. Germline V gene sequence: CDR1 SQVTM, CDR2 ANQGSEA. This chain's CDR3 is CSVRSTDEQYF. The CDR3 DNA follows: TGCAGCGTTAGGTCGACAGACGAGCAGTACTTC.

CDR3 region: CASSLDRNTEAFF. The CDR3 nucleotides read TGTGCCAGCAGCTTAGACAGAAACACTGAAGCTTTCTTT. The chain has TRBV7-8 and TRBJ1-1, with unresolved D. Per the germline V gene, CDR1 is SGHVS and CDR2 is FQNEAQ. Trimming stripped 1 base from V and 2 bases from J, with 5 bases between. This CDR3 has 13 residues.

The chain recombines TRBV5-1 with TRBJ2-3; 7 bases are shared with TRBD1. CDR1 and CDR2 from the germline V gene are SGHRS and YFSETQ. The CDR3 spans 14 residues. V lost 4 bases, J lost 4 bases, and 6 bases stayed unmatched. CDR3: CASSHGQVSDTQYF. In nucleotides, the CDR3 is TGCGCCAGCAGCCATGGACAGGTCTCAGATACGCAGTATTTT.

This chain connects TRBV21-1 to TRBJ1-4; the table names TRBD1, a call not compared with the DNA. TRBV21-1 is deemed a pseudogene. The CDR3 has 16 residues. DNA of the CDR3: TGTGCCAGCAGCAGAACTCAAGGGGGCGTATATGAAAAACTGTTTTTT. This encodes CASSRTQGGVYEKLFF.

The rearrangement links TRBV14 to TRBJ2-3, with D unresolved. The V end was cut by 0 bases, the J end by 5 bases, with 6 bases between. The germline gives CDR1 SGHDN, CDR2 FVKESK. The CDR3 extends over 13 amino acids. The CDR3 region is CASSQDLEDTQYF. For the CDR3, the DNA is TGTGCCAGCAGCCAAGATCTTGAAGATACGCAGTATTTT.

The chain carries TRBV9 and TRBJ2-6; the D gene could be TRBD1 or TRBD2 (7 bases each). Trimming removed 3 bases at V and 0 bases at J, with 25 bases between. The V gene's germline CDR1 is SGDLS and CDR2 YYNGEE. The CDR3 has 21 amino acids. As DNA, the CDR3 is TGTGCCAGCAGCGAGAACAATCGGGGAGGGGGCACCCTCTCTGGGGCCAACGTCCTGACTTTC. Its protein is CASSENNRGGGTLSGANVLTF.

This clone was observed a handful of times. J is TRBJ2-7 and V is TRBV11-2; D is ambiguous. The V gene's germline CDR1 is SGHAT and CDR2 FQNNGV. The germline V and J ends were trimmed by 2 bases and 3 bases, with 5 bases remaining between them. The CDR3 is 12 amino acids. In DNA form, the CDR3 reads TGTGCCAGCAGCTTACTCAACTACGAGCAGTACTTC. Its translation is CASSLLNYEQYF.

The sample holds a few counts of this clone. The CDR3 nucleotides read TGTGCCAGCAGCCAAGACCTCCGCCTGGCGCAGTACTTC. Protein: CASSQDLRLAQYF. The chain has TRBV4-2 and TRBJ2-7; D remains unclear. Between the trimmed V and J ends, which lost 0 bases and 9 bases, there was a span of 12 bases. The CDR3 is 13 amino acids. Looked up from germline, CDR1 is LGHNA and CDR2 is YNFKEQ.

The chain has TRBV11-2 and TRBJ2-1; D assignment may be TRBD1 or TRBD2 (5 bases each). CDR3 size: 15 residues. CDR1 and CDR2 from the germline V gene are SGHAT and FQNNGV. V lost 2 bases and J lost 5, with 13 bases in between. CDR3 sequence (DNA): TGTGCCAGCAGCTTAATGGGGGTTCAGGACAATGAGCAGTTCTTC. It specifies CASSLMGVQDNEQFF.

For the CDR3, the DNA is TGTGCCAGCAGCTTAGCCCAGTACAATGAGCAGTTCTTC. It is translated as CASSLAQYNEQFF. V usage is TRBV11-2 and J usage is TRBJ2-1; no reliable D call. V lost 1 base and J lost 4, with 5 bases in between. Germline assignment: CDR1 SGHAT and CDR2 FQNNGV. CDR3 length: 13 amino acids.

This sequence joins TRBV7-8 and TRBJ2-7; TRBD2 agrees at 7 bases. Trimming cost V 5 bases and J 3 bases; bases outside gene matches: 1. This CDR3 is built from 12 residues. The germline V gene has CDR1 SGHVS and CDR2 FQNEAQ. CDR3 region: CASSRDYYEQYF. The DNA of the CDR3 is TGTGCCAGCAGCCGGGACTACTACGAGCAGTACTTC.

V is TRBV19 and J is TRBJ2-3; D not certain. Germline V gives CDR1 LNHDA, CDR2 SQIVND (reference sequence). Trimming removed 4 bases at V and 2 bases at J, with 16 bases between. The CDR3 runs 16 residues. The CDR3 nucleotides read TGTGCCAGTAGTAGTTCGAGCCTACTGAACACAGATACGCAGTATTTT. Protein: CASSSSSLLNTDTQYF. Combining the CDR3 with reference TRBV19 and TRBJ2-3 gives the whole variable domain DGGITQSPKYLFRKEGQNVTLSCEQNLNHDAMYWYRQDPGQGLRLIYYSQIVNDFQKGDIAEGYSVSREKKESFPLTVTSAQKNPTAFYLCASSSSSLLNTDTQYFGPGTRLTVL.

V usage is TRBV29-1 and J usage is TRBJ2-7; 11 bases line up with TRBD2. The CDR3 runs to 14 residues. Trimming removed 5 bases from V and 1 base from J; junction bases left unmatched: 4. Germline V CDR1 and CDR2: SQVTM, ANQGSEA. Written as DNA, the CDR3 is TGCAGCGTTTATGGACTAGCGGGTTCCTACGAGCAGTACTTC. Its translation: CSVYGLAGSYEQYF.

The CDR3 protein is CASSLTSGSSYEQYF. The CDR3 coding sequence is TGTGCCAGCAGTCTCACTAGCGGGAGTTCCTACGAGCAGTACTTC. V usage is TRBV6-6 and J usage is TRBJ2-7; 11 nucleotides align to TRBD2. The CDR3 contains 15 residues. Germline trimming cut 5 bases from V and 1 base from J; bases unmatched to any gene: 4. Germline CDR1 is MNHNY and CDR2 is SVGAGI (reference sequence).

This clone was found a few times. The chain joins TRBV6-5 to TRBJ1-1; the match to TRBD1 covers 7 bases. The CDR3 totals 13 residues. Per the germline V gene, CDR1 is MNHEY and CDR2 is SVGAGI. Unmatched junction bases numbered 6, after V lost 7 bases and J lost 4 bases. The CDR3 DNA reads TGTGCCAGCAAAATTGGGACAGCCACTGAAGCTTTCTTT. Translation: CASKIGTATEAFF.

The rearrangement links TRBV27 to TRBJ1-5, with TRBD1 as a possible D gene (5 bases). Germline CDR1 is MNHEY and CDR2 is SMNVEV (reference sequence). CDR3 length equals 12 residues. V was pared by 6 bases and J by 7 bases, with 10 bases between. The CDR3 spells CASRSGEQPQHF. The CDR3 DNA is TGTGCCAGCAGGTCGGGGGAGCAGCCCCAGCATTTT.

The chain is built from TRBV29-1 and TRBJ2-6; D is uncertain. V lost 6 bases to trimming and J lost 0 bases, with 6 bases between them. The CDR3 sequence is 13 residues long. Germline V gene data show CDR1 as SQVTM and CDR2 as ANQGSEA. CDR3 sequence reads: CSVQISGANVLTF. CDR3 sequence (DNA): TGCAGCGTACAGATCTCTGGGGCCAACGTCCTGACTTTC. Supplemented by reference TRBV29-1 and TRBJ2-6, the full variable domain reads SAVISQKPSRDICQRGTSLTIQCQVDSQVTMMFWYRQQPGQSLTLIATANQGSEATYESGFVIDKFPISRPNLTFSTLTVSNMSPEDSSIYLCSVQISGANVLTFGAGSRLTVL.

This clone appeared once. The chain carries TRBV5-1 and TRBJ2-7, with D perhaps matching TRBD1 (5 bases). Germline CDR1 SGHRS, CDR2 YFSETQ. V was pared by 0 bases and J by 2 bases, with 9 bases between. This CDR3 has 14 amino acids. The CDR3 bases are TGCGCCAGCAGCTTGGAGTCAGGGCCCTACGAGCAGTACTTC. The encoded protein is CASSLESGPYEQYF.

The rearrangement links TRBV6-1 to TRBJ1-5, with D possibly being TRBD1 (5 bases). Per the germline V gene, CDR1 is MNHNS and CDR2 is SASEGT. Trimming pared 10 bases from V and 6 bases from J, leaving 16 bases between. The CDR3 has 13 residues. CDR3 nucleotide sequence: TGTGCCATCCAGGGTTCGGGTAGTCAGCCCCAGCATTTT. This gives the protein CAIQGSGSQPQHF.

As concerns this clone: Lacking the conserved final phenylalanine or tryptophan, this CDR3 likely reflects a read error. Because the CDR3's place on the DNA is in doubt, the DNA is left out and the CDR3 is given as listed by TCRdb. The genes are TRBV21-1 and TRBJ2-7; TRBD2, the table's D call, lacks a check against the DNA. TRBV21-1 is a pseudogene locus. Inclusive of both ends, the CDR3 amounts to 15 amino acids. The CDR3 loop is CASSKGLAGFYEQYL.